This T cell receptor beta chain emerged from a study of shared clonotypes between healthy human individuals (dated by TCRdb to the early 2020s). Some background on the complete study: The cohort comprised two women and a few men aged 18 to 49 years. For each donor, three plates each were used for CD4 naive and CD4 memory, two plates were used for CD8 naive, and one plate was used for CD8 memory. The study deeply sequenced blood TCR repertoires of about 5 healthy adults to estimate repertoire size and the extent of clonotype sharing between individuals. To increase sequencing depth and limit assay-specific biases, different laboratories used diverse techniques to prepare libraries and sequence TCR repertoires. Leukapheresis yielded between about 0.94 and 10 billion PBMCs per donor.

Study-wide conclusions, independent of this receptor: Approximately 5% of naive CD4, 3.5% of naive CD8, approximately 2.2% of memory CD4, and about 0.4% of memory CD8 clonotypes were shared across several donors. Rarefaction of sorted-subset datasets indicated incomplete sequencing despite the large sequencing depth. Compared with non-shared clonotypes, clonotypes shared by all four sorted-subset donors had higher generation probabilities. Sampling was restricted to blood, and TCR repertoires in tissues likely differ from the TCR repertoires found in blood. Because the study included a small number of donors, the genetic and exposure-history diversity represented was limited. Pairwise subsampling led to the expectation that sequencing depth would affect the degree of clonotype sharing among donors. Estimated clonotype richness was generally larger for naive than for memory subsets.

As for this clone: What this receptor recognizes is not known. The input lacks base qualities; no much larger clone sits a single base away.

CDR1 and CDR2 are drawn from the germline V gene: LGHNA, YSLEER. The germline V end is reduced by 4 bases and the J end by 7 bases; junction bases left unmatched: 3. From the cysteine up to the phenylalanine, the CDR3 has a length of 12 residues. Only the CDR3 part of the read is kept: 36 bases, read in frame from the first base. Using the deep immunoSEQ assay, TCR CDR3 regions were amplified from genomic DNA by multiplex PCR. Extracted genomic DNA from each cell subset was spread evenly across all wells of several immunoSEQ 96-well plates, with each plate serving as a replicate. For sorted subsets, around 200 ng genomic DNA, equal to tens of thousands of T cell genomes, was loaded into each replicate PCR. Purified libraries were measured with a Qubit 3.0 fluorometer, size-checked on a Bioanalyzer 2100, and measured again with the KAPA Library Quantification kit. Every immunoSEQ 96-well plate was sequenced on a separate single-read 150-cycle Illumina NextSeq 550 flow cell. As for the authors' bioinformatics: Because the immunoSEQ output included only junctional sequences and no quality scores, the filtering could not be the same as the filtering used for full-length reads. To assign V/J genes and CDR3, sequences were annotated using PyIR, a Python wrapper for IgBLAST v1.9, with IMGT germline references. Reads were removed for weak V/J assignments (E-value above 1e-6), missing CDR3, stop codons, out-of-frame junctions, or ambiguous translated residues. A V3J clonotype was defined by an identical inferred V gene, J gene, and CDR3 amino acid sequence. Percentage overlap between repertoires was calculated by dividing the number of shared unique clonotypes by the size of the smaller repertoire. RTK rarefaction, the Chao1 estimator, and Recon v2.1 estimates of unobserved clonotypes were used to assess repertoire richness. OLGA was used to compute generation probabilities for all TCRbeta clonotypes that the gDNA method yielded from a handful of donors. TCRdb provides this immuneACCESS table in a form limited to in-frame rearrangements. Some clones are lacking; in checked studies, under half of them reflect an unresolved V gene, and why the rest are absent is not known. V, J and clone size are taken as reported in that table, and D and trimming were inferred from the DNA itself. The sample includes over a million clones, with more than 65% observed a single time. Over 1.3% of the sample rests with the top ten.

Healthy HIV-negative adults with no recently reported acute infections or vaccinations were included as donors. All donors were Caucasian adults living in Nashville, Tennessee, USA. Magnetic negative selection was used to enrich CD4+ T cells, after which naive cells were positively selected on CD45RA and the negative fraction became the memory subset. Blood was collected by leukapheresis, and PBMCs were isolated by Ficoll-Histopaque density gradient centrifugation and then cryopreserved in liquid nitrogen vapor phase. Analytical flow cytometry was used to check the purity and quantity of every magnetically sorted T cell population. From each sorted fraction, genomic DNA was isolated and quantified by UV absorbance on a Nanodrop 2000c.

The chain employs TRBV4-3 and TRBJ1-1; TRBD1 matches 7 bases in the middle. Sequenced input: memory CD4+ T cells sorted from blood. The cell subset or site label of this sample denotes: CD45RA-negative fraction. The receptor's source is a man between 18 and 29 years old in good health. The CDR3 corresponds to CASSRRDSEAFF. The nucleotide sequence is TGCGCCAGCAGCCGGCGGGACAGTGAAGCTTTCTTT.